This T cell receptor beta chain was identified in a study of shared clonotypes between healthy human individuals. Study context: Each donor contributed plates that comprised three CD4 naive, three CD4 memory, two CD8 naive and one CD8 memory.

Libraries were prepared by immunoSEQ multiplex PCR; TCRdb keeps only in-frame clonotypes and omits some of them. The table lists over a million clones, approximately 98.5% of them singletons. V shed 5 bases and J shed 0 bases, with 17 bases lying between them. CDR1 and CDR2 from the germline V gene are SEHNR and FQNEAQ (reference sequence). CDR3 size: 17 residues. The gene calls are TRBV7-9 and TRBJ2-1; tentatively, D is TRBD1 or TRBD2 (5 bases each). Sequenced input: naive CD4+ T cells sorted from blood. Subset: CD45RA+ positively selected. The clonotype comes from a man aged 25 to 45 in good health. CDR3 nucleotide sequence: TGTGCCAGCAGCCCGCCCGGGGCGGAGATCTCCTACAATGAGCAGTTCTTC. Translated: CASSPPGAEISYNEQFF.